This T cell receptor beta chain was retrieved from a study of CD4+ T cells in melanoma. Study-level results: A reported correlation linked neoantigen-specific CD4+ T cells to CD8+, macrophage and B cell function.

Measured with immunoSEQ multiplex PCR; TCRdb has only the in-frame clones, and not every one. Of over 6,500 clones listed, over 65% are singletons. This clone has just one count. Its antigen is not known. This CDR3 has 16 residues. After removal of 10 bases from V and 8 bases from J, the junction contained 20 bases not matched to a gene. In germline, CDR1 is MNHEY, CDR2 SMNVEV (reference sequence). The sample comprised cells from a culture (not recorded whether cultured in vitro). This receptor was taken from a human donor with melanoma. The chain carries TRBV27 and TRBJ2-1; 7 bases line up with TRBD1. CDR3 DNA sequence: TGTGCCACCAAAAGGGGGTACGGGACAGCCCCACATGAGCAGTTCTTC. Residues: CATKRGYGTAPHEQFF.